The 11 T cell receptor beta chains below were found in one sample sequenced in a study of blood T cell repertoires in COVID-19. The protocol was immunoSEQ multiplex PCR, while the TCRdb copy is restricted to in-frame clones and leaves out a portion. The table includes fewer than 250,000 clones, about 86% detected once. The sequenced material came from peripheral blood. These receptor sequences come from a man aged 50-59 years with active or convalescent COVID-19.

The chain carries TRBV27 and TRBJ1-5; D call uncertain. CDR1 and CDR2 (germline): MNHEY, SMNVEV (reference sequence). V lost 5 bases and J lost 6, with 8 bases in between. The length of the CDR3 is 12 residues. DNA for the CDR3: TGTGCCAGCAGTCTTGCGGGTCAGCCCCAGCATTTT. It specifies CASSLAGQPQHF.

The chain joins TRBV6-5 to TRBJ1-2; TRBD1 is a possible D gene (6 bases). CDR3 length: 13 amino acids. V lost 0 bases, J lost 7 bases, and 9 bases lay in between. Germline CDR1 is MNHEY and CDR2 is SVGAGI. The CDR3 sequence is CASSYSQGSGYTF. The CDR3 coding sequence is TGTGCCAGCAGTTACTCGCAGGGGAGTGGCTACACCTTC.

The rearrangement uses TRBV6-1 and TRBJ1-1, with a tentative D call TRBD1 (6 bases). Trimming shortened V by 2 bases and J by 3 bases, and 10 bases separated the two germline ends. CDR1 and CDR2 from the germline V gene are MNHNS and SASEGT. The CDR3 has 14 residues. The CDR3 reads CASSERQVDTEAFF. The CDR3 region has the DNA TGTGCCAGCAGTGAAAGACAGGTGGACACTGAAGCTTTCTTT.

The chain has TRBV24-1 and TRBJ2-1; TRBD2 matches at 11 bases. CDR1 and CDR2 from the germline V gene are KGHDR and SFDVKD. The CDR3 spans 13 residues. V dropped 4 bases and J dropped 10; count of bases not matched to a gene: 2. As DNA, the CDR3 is TGTGCCACCAGTGAATCTAGCGGGGGGGAGCAGTTCTTC. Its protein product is CATSESSGGEQFF.

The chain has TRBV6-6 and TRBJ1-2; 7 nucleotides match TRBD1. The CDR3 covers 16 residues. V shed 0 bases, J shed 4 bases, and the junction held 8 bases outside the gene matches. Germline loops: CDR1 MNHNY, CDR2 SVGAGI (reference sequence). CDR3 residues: CASSYSKGTAFYGYTF. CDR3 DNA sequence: TGTGCCAGCAGTTACTCGAAAGGGACAGCGTTCTATGGCTACACCTTC.

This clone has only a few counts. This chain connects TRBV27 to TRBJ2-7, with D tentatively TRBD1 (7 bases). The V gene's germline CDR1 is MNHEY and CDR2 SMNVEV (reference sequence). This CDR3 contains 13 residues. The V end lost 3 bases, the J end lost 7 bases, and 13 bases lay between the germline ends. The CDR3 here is CASSLEGAGEQYF. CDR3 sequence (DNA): TGTGCCAGCAGTTTGGAGGGGGCTGGGGAGCAGTACTTC.

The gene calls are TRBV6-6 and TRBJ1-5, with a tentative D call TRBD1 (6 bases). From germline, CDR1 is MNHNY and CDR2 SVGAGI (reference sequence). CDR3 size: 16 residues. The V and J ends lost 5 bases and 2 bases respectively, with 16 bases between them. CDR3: CASSNRRQAGNQPQHF. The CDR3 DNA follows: TGTGCCAGCAGTAACCGACGACAGGCCGGCAATCAGCCCCAGCATTTT.

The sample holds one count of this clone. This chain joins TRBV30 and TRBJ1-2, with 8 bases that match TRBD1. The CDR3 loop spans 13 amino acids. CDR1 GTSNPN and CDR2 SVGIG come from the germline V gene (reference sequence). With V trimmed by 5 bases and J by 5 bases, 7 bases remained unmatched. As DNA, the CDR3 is TGTGCCTGGGGGGGCGGACAGGGTTATGGCTACACCTTC. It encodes CAWGGGQGYGYTF.

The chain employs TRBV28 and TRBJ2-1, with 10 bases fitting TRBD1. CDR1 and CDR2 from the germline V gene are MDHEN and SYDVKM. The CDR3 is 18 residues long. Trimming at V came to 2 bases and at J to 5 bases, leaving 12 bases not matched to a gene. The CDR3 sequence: CASSLGGRGTGVNNEQFF. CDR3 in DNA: TGTGCCAGCAGTTTAGGAGGGCGCGGGACAGGGGTCAACAATGAGCAGTTCTTC.

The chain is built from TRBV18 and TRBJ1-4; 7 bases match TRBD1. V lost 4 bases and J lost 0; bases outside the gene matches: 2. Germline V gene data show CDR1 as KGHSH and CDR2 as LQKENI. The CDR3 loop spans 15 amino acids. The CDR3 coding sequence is TGTGCCAGCTCACGAGGACAGGCAACTAATGAAAAACTGTTTTTT. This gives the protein CASSRGQATNEKLFF.

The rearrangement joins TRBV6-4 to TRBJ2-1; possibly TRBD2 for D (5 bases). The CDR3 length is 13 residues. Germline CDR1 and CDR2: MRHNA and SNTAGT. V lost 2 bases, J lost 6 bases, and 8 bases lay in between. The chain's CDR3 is CASSDGGRNEQFF. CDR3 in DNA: TGTGCCAGCAGTGACGGCGGGCGCAATGAGCAGTTCTTC.